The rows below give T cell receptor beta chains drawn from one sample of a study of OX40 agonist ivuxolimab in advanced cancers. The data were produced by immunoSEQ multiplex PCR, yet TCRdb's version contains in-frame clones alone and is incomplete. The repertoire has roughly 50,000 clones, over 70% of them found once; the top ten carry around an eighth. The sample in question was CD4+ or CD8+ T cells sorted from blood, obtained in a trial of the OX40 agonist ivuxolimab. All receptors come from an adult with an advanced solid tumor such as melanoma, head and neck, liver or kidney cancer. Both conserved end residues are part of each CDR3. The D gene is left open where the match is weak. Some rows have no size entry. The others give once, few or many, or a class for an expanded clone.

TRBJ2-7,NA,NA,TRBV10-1,CANVGPGLCPGEQYF,TGCGCCAACGTAGGGCCCGGGCTTTGCCCTGGCGAGCAGTACTTC
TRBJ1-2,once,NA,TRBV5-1,CASSLVSGEGYGYTF,TGCGCCAGCAGCTTGGTATCGGGCGAGGGCTATGGCTACACCTTC
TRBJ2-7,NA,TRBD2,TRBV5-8,CASSEASGRFVEQYF,TGTGCCAGCAGCGAAGCATCCGGGAGGTTCGTCGAGCAGTACTTC
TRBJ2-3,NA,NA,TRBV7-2,CASSSRRDTQYF,TGTGCCAGCAGCTCTAGGAGAGATACGCAGTATTTT
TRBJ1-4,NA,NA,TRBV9,CASSVEQTTNEKLFF,TGTGCCAGCAGCGTAGAGCAAACAACTAATGAAAAACTGTTTTTT
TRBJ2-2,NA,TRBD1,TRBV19,CATGQGGNTGELFF,TGTGCCACTGGACAGGGTGGAAACACCGGGGAGCTGTTTTTT
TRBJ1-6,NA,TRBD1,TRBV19,CASSIDQAGGNSPLHF,TGTGCCAGTAGTATAGATCAAGCAGGGGGCAATTCACCCCTCCACTTT
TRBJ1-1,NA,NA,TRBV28,CASSLPGAQNTEAFF,TGTGCCAGCAGTTTGCCGGGGGCACAGAACACTGAAGCTTTCTTT
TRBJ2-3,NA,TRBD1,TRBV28,CASSFLGTDISDTQYF,TGTGCCAGCAGTTTTCTCGGGACAGACATCTCAGATACGCAGTATTTT
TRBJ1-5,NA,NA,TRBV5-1,CASSPQGYSNQPQHF,TGCGCCAGCAGCCCACAGGGTTATAGCAATCAGCCCCAGCATTTT
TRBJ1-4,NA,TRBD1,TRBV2,CASSRQGGNEKLFF,TGTGCCAGCAGTCGACAGGGGGGGAATGAAAAACTGTTTTTT
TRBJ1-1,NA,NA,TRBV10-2,CASSGQPNTEAFF,TGCGCCAGCAGCGGACAGCCGAACACTGAAGCTTTCTTT
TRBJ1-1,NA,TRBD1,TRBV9,CASSVLTGATEAFF,TGTGCCAGCAGCGTTCTCACAGGGGCCACTGAAGCTTTCTTT
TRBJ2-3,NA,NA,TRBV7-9,CASSLVGQPTDTQYF,TGTGCCAGCAGCTTAGTCGGACAGCCCACAGATACGCAGTATTTT
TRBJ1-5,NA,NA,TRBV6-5,CASSYREDGNQPQHF,TGTGCCAGCAGTTACAGGGAAGATGGCAATCAGCCCCAGCATTTT
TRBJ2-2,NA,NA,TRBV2,CASRSARNAGPGELFF,TGTGCCAGCAGGAGCGCCCGAAACGCGGGGCCCGGGGAGCTGTTTTTT
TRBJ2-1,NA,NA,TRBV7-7,CASSHGVYNEQFF,TGTGCCAGCAGCCACGGAGTGTACAATGAGCAGTTCTTC
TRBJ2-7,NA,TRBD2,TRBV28,CASSLRGLAYEQYF,TGTGCCAGCAGTTTAAGGGGACTAGCCTACGAGCAGTACTTC
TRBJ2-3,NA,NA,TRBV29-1,CSVEKTSTDTQYF,TGCAGCGTTGAGAAGACAAGCACAGATACGCAGTATTTT
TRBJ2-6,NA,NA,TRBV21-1,CASTKEGYFSGANVLTF,TGTGCCAGCACAAAGGAAGGTTACTTCTCTGGGGCCAACGTCCTGACTTTC
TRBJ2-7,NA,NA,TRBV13,CASSVFRHEQYF,TGTGCCAGCAGCGTGTTCAGGCACGAGCAGTACTTC
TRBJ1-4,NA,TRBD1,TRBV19,CASSPQDRVRDEKLFF,TGTGCCAGTAGTCCTCAGGACAGGGTACGCGATGAAAAACTGTTTTTT
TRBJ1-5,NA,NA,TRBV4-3,CASSQEYSDDQPQHF,TGCGCCAGCAGCCAGGAATACAGTGACGATCAGCCCCAGCATTTT
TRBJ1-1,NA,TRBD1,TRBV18,CASSLTGGNTEAFF,TGTGCCAGCTCGCTAACAGGGGGCAACACTGAAGCTTTCTTT
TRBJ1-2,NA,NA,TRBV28,CASSFSRQGYGYTF,TGTGCCAGCAGTTTCTCCAGGCAGGGGTATGGCTACACCTTC
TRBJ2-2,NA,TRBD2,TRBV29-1,CSVEGTSGRYTGELFF,TGCAGCGTTGAAGGGACTAGCGGGAGGTACACCGGGGAGCTGTTTTTT
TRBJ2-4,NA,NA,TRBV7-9,CASSLVSTGAIQNIQYF,TGTGCCAGCAGCTTAGTGAGTACGGGGGCCATCCAAAACATTCAGTACTTC
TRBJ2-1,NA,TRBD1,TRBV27,CASSPGTGLYEQFF,TGTGCCAGCAGTCCCGGGACAGGGTTGTATGAGCAGTTCTTC
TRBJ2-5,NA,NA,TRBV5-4,CASSLAAVQETQYF,TGTGCCAGCAGCTTGGCGGCAGTCCAAGAGACCCAGTACTTC
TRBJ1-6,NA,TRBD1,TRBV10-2,CASSQGALDSPLHF,TGCGCCAGCAGTCAGGGGGCCTTGGATTCACCCCTCCACTTT
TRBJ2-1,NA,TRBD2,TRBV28,CASSFNDLAGNEQFF,TGTGCCAGCAGTTTCAATGATCTAGCGGGAAATGAGCAGTTCTTC
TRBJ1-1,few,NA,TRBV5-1,CASSLGDGEAFF,TGCGCCAGCAGCTTGGGGGACGGTGAAGCTTTCTTT
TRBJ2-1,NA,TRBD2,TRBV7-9,CASSLVAGTSVYNEQFF,TGTGCCAGCAGCTTAGTAGCGGGGACTAGCGTGTACAATGAGCAGTTCTTC
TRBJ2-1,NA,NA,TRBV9,CASSVGWGAGNEQFF,TGTGCCAGCAGCGTAGGTTGGGGGGCAGGAAATGAGCAGTTCTTC
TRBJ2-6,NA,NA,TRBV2,CASSMTGTSISGANVLTF,TGTGCCAGCAGTATGACAGGGACTAGTATCTCTGGGGCCAACGTCCTGACTTTC
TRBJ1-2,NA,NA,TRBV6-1,CASSEGPGLGYTF,TGTGCCAGCAGTGAGGGGCCAGGGCTTGGCTACACCTTC
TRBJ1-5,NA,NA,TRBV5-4,CASSLGRGETQPQHF,TGTGCCAGCAGCTTGGGCAGGGGAGAGACTCAGCCCCAGCATTTT
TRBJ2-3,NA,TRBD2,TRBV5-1,CASSLVASGPATDTQYF,TGCGCCAGCAGCTTGGTAGCTAGCGGGCCCGCCACAGATACGCAGTATTTT
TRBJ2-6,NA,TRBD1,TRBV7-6,CASSLGGYRGAGANVLTF,TGTGCCAGCAGCTTAGGGGGGTACAGGGGTGCCGGGGCCAACGTCCTGACTTTC
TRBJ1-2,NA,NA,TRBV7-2,CASSPERAGDYGYTF,TGTGCCAGCAGCCCCGAGAGGGCAGGGGACTATGGCTACACCTTC
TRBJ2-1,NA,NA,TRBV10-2,CASSLDRYNEQFF,TGCGCCAGCAGTCTGGACAGATACAATGAGCAGTTCTTC
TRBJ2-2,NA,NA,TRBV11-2,CASSPPPAGELFF,TGTGCCAGCAGCCCCCCCCCGGCCGGGGAGCTGTTTTTT
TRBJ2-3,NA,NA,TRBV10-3,CAISERGPEGDTQYF,TGTGCCATCAGTGAACGGGGACCGGAGGGAGATACGCAGTATTTT
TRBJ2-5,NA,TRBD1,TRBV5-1,CASSPGTGGGETQYF,TGCGCCAGCAGCCCCGGGACAGGGGGAGGGGAGACCCAGTACTTC
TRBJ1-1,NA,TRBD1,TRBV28,CASSPGTGRMNTEAFF,TGTGCCAGCAGTCCCGGGACAGGGAGAATGAACACTGAAGCTTTCTTT
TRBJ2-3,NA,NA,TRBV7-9,CASSSEGAGRIPRYEYF,TGTGCCAGCAGCTCAGAGGGTGCGGGACGGATTCCCAGATACGAGTATTTT
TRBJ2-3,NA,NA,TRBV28,CASSLSGSTDTQYF,TGTGCCAGCAGTTTAAGCGGTTCAACAGATACGCAGTATTTT
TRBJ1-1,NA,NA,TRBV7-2,CASRIGGTGSVEAFF,TGTGCCAGCAGGATTGGGGGCACAGGGAGCGTTGAAGCTTTCTTT